Listed below are T cell receptor beta chains from one sample, sequenced in a study of glioma-infiltrating T cells. TCRdb analysed the multiplex PCR reads with MiXCR anew, one entry per CDR3 protein. Of 150,000 to 200,000 distinct CDR3 sequences listed, approximately 30% are singletons. The sequencing sample was made of glioma tissue, nonneoplastic brain tissue, or PBMCs (not recorded which). These receptor sequences come from a human donor with low-grade glioma or glioblastoma, undergoing nonglioma brain surgery, or in good health (not recorded which). Each CDR3 is given with its conserved first and last residue. Fields, in order: D gene, V gene, J gene, clone size, CDR3 DNA, CDR3 protein. A D gene is named only where the DNA matches it firmly. Some rows have no size entry. The others give once, few or many, or a class for an expanded clone.

D: .
V: TRBV5-4
J: TRBJ1-3
size: many
DNA: TGTGCCAGCAGCCCCCAGACTTCTGGAAACACCATATATTTT
CDR3: CASSPQTSGNTIYF

D: .
V: TRBV5-1
J: TRBJ1-1
size: many
DNA: TGCGCCAGCAGCTTGGGAGGAGATGGGAACACTGAAGCTTTCTTT
CDR3: CASSLGGDGNTEAFF

D: .
V: TRBV5-6
J: TRBJ2-1
size: few
DNA: TGTGCCAGCAGCCCCGAGTGGAGCTCCTACAATGAGCAGTTCTTC
CDR3: CASSPEWSSYNEQFF

D: .
V: TRBV2
J: TRBJ1-2
size: many
DNA: TGTGCCAGCAAGCCGGGATCCAACTATGGCTACACCTTC
CDR3: CASKPGSNYGYTF

D: .
V: TRBV18
J: TRBJ2-5
size: many
DNA: TGTGCCAGCCACCGGGGCGAGCAAGAGACCCAGTACTTC
CDR3: CASHRGEQETQYF

D: TRBD2
V: TRBV5-1
J: TRBJ2-7
size: few
DNA: TGCGCCAGCAGCTTGAGTAGCGGGACCTACGAGCAGTACTTC
CDR3: CASSLSSGTYEQYF

D: TRBD1
V: TRBV20-1
J: TRBJ2-3
size: .
DNA: TGCAGTGCTATGGGACAGGGTCGGAATACGCAGTATTTT
CDR3: CSAMGQGRNTQYF

D: TRBD1
V: TRBV12-3/TRBV12-4
J: TRBJ1-5
size: many
DNA: TGTGCCAGCAGTCTACGGACAGGCAGCAATCAGCCCCAGCATTTT
CDR3: CASSLRTGSNQPQHF

D: TRBD2
V: TRBV19
J: TRBJ2-1
size: few
DNA: TGTGCCAGTAGTCCCGGGACTAGCGGCAATGAGCAGTTCTTC
CDR3: CASSPGTSGNEQFF

D: .
V: TRBV6-5
J: TRBJ2-7
size: .
DNA: TGTGCCAGCAGTTACCGGCAGCTCTACGAGCAGTACTTC
CDR3: CASSYRQLYEQYF

D: .
V: TRBV20-1
J: TRBJ1-4
size: many
DNA: TGCAGTGCTAGAGTATGGACCTCTACTAATGAAAAACTGTTTTTT
CDR3: CSARVWTSTNEKLFF

D: .
V: TRBV7-2
J: TRBJ2-7
size: many
DNA: TGTGCCAGCAGCTTAGGGATTTTCGGAGCCTACGAGCAGTACTTC
CDR3: CASSLGIFGAYEQYF

D: .
V: TRBV28
J: TRBJ2-7
size: many
DNA: TGTGCCAGCGAAACTGGACAGAGCTCCTACGAGCAGTACTTC
CDR3: CASETGQSSYEQYF

D: .
V: TRBV27
J: TRBJ1-4
size: many
DNA: TGTGCCAGCAGTCAAACCAGGGCGACTGAAAAACTGTTTTTT
CDR3: CASSQTRATEKLFF

D: .
V: TRBV7-9
J: TRBJ1-1
size: once
DNA: TGTGCCAGCAGCCCACCTGGGGCAAAAACGATAGGAAAGATGAACACTGAAGCTTTCTTT
CDR3: CASSPPGAKTIGKMNTEAFF

D: .
V: TRBV18
J: TRBJ1-3
size: many
DNA: TGTGCCGGCACCGAGGGTCGCGGAAACACCATATATTTT
CDR3: CAGTEGRGNTIYF

D: TRBD1
V: TRBV12-3/TRBV12-4
J: TRBJ1-5
size: many
DNA: TGTGCCAGCAGTGCAAGGACAGGGCCCAATCAGCCCCAGCATTTT
CDR3: CASSARTGPNQPQHF

D: .
V: TRBV4-1
J: TRBJ2-7
size: few
DNA: TGCGCCAGCAGCCTGATCGACAGCTCCTACGAGCAGTACTTC
CDR3: CASSLIDSSYEQYF

D: .
V: TRBV6-5
J: TRBJ1-6
size: many
DNA: TGTGCCAGCAGTTACTCGACAAGAGGGAATTCACCCCTCCACTTT
CDR3: CASSYSTRGNSPLHF

D: .
V: TRBV25-1
J: TRBJ1-1
size: many
DNA: TGTGCCAGCAGTGACCGAGTACAAAGCACTGAAGCTTTCTTT
CDR3: CASSDRVQSTEAFF

D: .
V: TRBV5-1
J: TRBJ1-6
size: once
DNA: TGCGCCAGCAGCTTGGCCCAGACGAGCTCCTATAATTCACCCCTCCACTTT
CDR3: CASSLAQTSSYNSPLHF

D: TRBD1
V: TRBV4-1
J: TRBJ1-5
size: .
DNA: TGCGCCAGCAGCCCGGGACAGGGGGTTGATCAGCCCCAGCATTTT
CDR3: CASSPGQGVDQPQHF

D: .
V: TRBV27
J: TRBJ1-1
size: many
DNA: TGTGCCAGCAGTTTGGTCAATGCCTTGAACACTGAAGCTTTCTTT
CDR3: CASSLVNALNTEAFF

D: .
V: TRBV7-2
J: TRBJ2-2
size: many
DNA: TGTGCCACCACCGTGGGGGGAACCGGGGAGCTGTTTTTT
CDR3: CATTVGGTGELFF

D: .
V: TRBV5-4
J: TRBJ2-3
size: many
DNA: TGTGCCAGCAGCTTGGAGGCAGGGTCAGATACGCAGTATTTT
CDR3: CASSLEAGSDTQYF

D: .
V: TRBV4-3
J: TRBJ2-3
size: .
DNA: TGCGCCAGCAGCCAGGGGGCCTATACGCAGTATTTT
CDR3: CASSQGAYTQYF

D: .
V: TRBV25-1
J: TRBJ2-3
size: .
DNA: TGTGCCAGCCTCACAGATACGCAGTATTTT
CDR3: CASLTDTQYF

D: .
V: TRBV7-9
J: TRBJ1-1
size: many
DNA: TGTGCCAGCAGCTCTGGGGGCGGACGAGGGAACACTGAAGCTTTCTTT
CDR3: CASSSGGGRGNTEAFF

D: TRBD2
V: TRBV5-1
J: TRBJ2-3
size: few
DNA: TGCGCCAGCACCCCGGGGATGGCTAGCGGGACCACAGATACGCAGTATTTT
CDR3: CASTPGMASGTTDTQYF

D: .
V: TRBV27
J: TRBJ2-5
size: .
DNA: TGTGCCGGCAGTTTCCCCAGGTCCCCCGGGGGAGAGACCCAGTACTTC
CDR3: CAGSFPRSPGGETQYF

D: TRBD2
V: TRBV12-3/TRBV12-4
J: TRBJ2-1
size: many
DNA: TGTGCCAGCAGTTTTGGTAGCGGGAGCTCCTACAATGAGCAGTTCTTC
CDR3: CASSFGSGSSYNEQFF

D: .
V: TRBV28
J: TRBJ1-1
size: once
DNA: TGTGCCAGCAGTTTGTCAGGGGATGTCACTGAAGCCTTCTTT
CDR3: CASSLSGDVTEAFF

D: .
V: TRBV5-1
J: TRBJ2-1
size: few
DNA: TGCGCCAGCAGCTTGGAAGAGGTGAGGTGGGATGAGCAGTTCTTC
CDR3: CASSLEEVRWDEQFF

D: .
V: TRBV29-1
J: TRBJ2-7
size: .
DNA: TGCAGCGTTGTATCAGGACCAACGAGGACCTACGAGCAGTACTTC
CDR3: CSVVSGPTRTYEQYF

D: TRBD1
V: TRBV10-3
J: TRBJ1-1
size: many
DNA: TGTGCCATCAGATCGACAGGGAAGAACACTGAAGCTTTCTTT
CDR3: CAIRSTGKNTEAFF

D: .
V: TRBV7-2
J: TRBJ1-6
size: .
DNA: .
CDR3: CASSFYICSANPGVDNSPLHF

D: .
V: TRBV10-3
J: TRBJ2-7
size: few
DNA: TGTGCCATCAGTGAGTCGTCGGTGTCACCCCGGTACGGATACGAGCAGTACTTC
CDR3: CAISESSVSPRYGYEQYF

D: .
V: TRBV6-1
J: TRBJ2-5
size: .
DNA: TGTGCCAGCAGTCGACAGGGCCGGGAGGAGACCCAGTACTTC
CDR3: CASSRQGREETQYF